This T cell receptor (beta chain) was documented in a study of early T cells in non-severe SARS-CoV-2 infection. About the study: Chains from this unsorted whole-blood bulk RNA could not be paired.

The table lists this clonotype with many counts. Its antigen is unidentified. This CDR3 has 15 amino acids. Germline V gene data show CDR1 as SEHNR and CDR2 as FQNEAQ (reference sequence). V was clipped by 1 base and J by 8 bases; unmatched bases: 6. Individual cDNA molecules were tagged with unique molecular identifiers, the study reported. MiXCR, run by TCRdb on the 5' RACE reads, gives a single entry per CDR3 protein. The sample contains nearly 80,000 distinct CDR3 sequences, 9.5% to 15% of which appear only once. Overall study results and limits: Anti-spike CD8 specificities were favored by VDJdb matching, whose results missed private and CD4 specificities.

V is TRBV7-9 and J is TRBJ2-1; 9 bases agree with TRBD2. Sequenced input: whole blood. The TCR was taken from an adult who was a healthcare worker with PCR-confirmed SARS-CoV-2 infection or an uninfected control (not recorded which). CDR3 region: CASSLVPSGKDEQFF. Here the CDR3 DNA reads TGTGCCAGCAGCTTAGTACCTAGCGGGAAGGATGAGCAGTTCTTC.